The source of this T cell receptor beta chain is a study of shared clonotypes between healthy human individuals. Notes on the study in general: Shared across several donors were about 4.6% of the naive CD4 clonotypes. Enrolling few donors narrowed the genetic and exposure-history diversity that was represented.

Comments on this clone: Its target is not known.

Naive CD8 cells lacked CD45RO, underwent positive selection for CCR7 and left out terminally differentiated effector memory CD45RA+ cells. Trimming took 2 bases from V and 1 from J, leaving 11 bases between them. The CDR3 has 15 residues. Germline V lookup: CDR1 MNHEY, CDR2 SVGAGI. Several immunoSEQ 96-well plates shared each subset's DNA, each plate a replicate. Template for every sorted-subset replicate PCR totaled about 200 ng DNA, 25,000 to 35,000 T cell genomes. Method: immunoSEQ multiplex PCR; TCRdb's copy keeps in-frame clones and lacks some. The table shows roughly 810,000 clones, with about 96% occurring only once.

The chain combines TRBV6-5 with TRBJ1-2; D is unresolved. Material: naive CD8+ T cells sorted from blood. This sequence was found in a man aged 25-45 years in good health. CDR3 DNA: TGTGCCAGCAGTTACGGGGTAAAACTTAACTATGGCTACACCTTC. Its protein is CASSYGVKLNYGYTF.